This T cell receptor (beta chain) was identified during a study of CD8+ T cells in alopecia areata. Background on the study: Treated patients were given oral tofacitinib, which was dosed at 5 to 10 mg twice daily. A 6-month off-drug phase came after tofacitinib, which had lasted 6 to 18 months.

General study findings and limits: The study found TCR sharing across patients less clear than in mice, possibly for HLA reasons.

Researchers gathered lesional scalp punch biopsies and peripheral blood from patients with alopecia areata. Once RNA had been extracted, it was reverse transcribed into cDNA to act as the sequencing template. TCRdb's copy holds only in-frame clones and misses some; the assay was immunoSEQ multiplex PCR. The sample contains more than 200,000 clones, 67% of which appear only once. Worth noting for this clone: What it binds is unknown.

The CDR3 loop spans 16 amino acids. V dropped 4 bases and J dropped 7; count of bases not matched to a gene: 13. Germline assignment: CDR1 GTSNPN and CDR2 SVGIG (reference sequence). The V and J genes are TRBV30 and TRBJ1-1; the match to TRBD1 covers 12 bases. This TCR was recovered from a human donor with alopecia areata. The specimen comprised CD4+ T cells sorted from blood, sampled at week 0. This chain's CDR3 is CAWNRLPGQGAVEAFF. The CDR3 DNA reads as TGTGCCTGGAATAGACTCCCGGGACAGGGGGCAGTTGAAGCTTTCTTT.